The 26 T cell receptor beta chains below all came from one sample that was sequenced in a study of Graves' ophthalmopathy and Graves' hyperthyroidism. The authors amplified TCR beta CDR3 regions from RNA transcripts. HTBI-primed first-round RT-PCR preceded second-round multiplex PCR. TCRdb reprocessed the multiplex PCR reads with MiXCR, giving one entry per CDR3 protein. This table holds just over 600,000 distinct CDR3 sequences, 22% found once. The specimen sequenced was peripheral blood. The receptor set was obtained from a woman aged 18-29 years with stable Graves' hyperthyroidism. Some clones in this sample may be carry-over from other donors' samples.

This clonotype was found a few times. No conserved phenylalanine or tryptophan ends this CDR3, so it is likely a read error. The chain combines TRBV29-1 with TRBJ1-1, with 7 nucleotides matching TRBD1. This CDR3 has 13 amino acids. The germline CDR1 and CDR2 sequences are SQVTM and ANQGSEA. V lost 7 bases, J lost 4 bases, and 9 bases stayed unmatched. The CDR3 DNA reads TGCAGCGCAAGGACAGGTCCGAGCACTGAAGCTTTCTGT. Protein: CSARTGPSTEAFC.

The chain is built from TRBV20-1 and TRBJ2-7, with 7 nucleotides matching TRBD2. The V gene end was trimmed by 5 bases and the J gene end by 6 bases; junction bases not matched to a gene: 4. The length of the CDR3 is 11 residues. Germline values: CDR1 DFQATT, CDR2 SNEGSKA (reference sequence). As DNA, the CDR3 is TGCAGTGCTCGGGGGGACGGCGAGCAGTACTTC. Translation: CSARGDGEQYF.

In its sample, this clonotype was seen a few times. The chain combines TRBV12-3 or TRBV12-4 with TRBJ1-1, with TRBD1 identical over 8 bases. J lost 0 bases, V lost 1 base, and 1 base had no gene match. The CDR3 loop spans 15 amino acids. CDR3 DNA: TGTGCCAGCAGTTTAGACAGGGGGTTGAACACTGAAGCTTTCTTT. Protein: CASSLDRGLNTEAFF.

This clonotype was found many times. This chain connects TRBV20-1 to TRBJ1-2; 8 bases line up with TRBD1. The CDR3 totals 13 residues. Losses at the gene ends were 5 bases for V and 5 bases for J; bases not matched to a gene: 7. The V gene's germline CDR1 is DFQATT and CDR2 SNEGSKA (reference sequence). The CDR3 loop reads CSAQGQGNYGYTF. The CDR3 coding sequence is TGCAGTGCTCAAGGACAGGGAAATTATGGCTACACCTTC.

J is TRBJ2-2 and V is TRBV12-3 or TRBV12-4, with 7 bases that match TRBD2. This CDR3 is 17 amino acids long. J lost 1 base, V lost 0 bases, and 5 bases had no gene match. CDR3 nucleotide sequence: TGTGCCAGCAGTTTAGCCATAACTAGCGTGAACACCGGGGAGCTGTTTTTT. Encoded protein: CASSLAITSVNTGELFF.

This clonotype was counted between two and nine times. The genes are TRBV5-4 and TRBJ1-1, with D perhaps TRBD1 (5 bases). The CDR3 extends over 17 amino acids. Between the trimmed V and J ends, which lost 0 bases and 2 bases, there was a span of 17 bases. Germline CDR1 is SGHNT and CDR2 is YYREEE (reference sequence). CDR3 coding DNA: TGTGCCAGCAGCTTGGCGGGGGGACTGTCCATTAACACTGAAGCTTTCTTT. This translates into CASSLAGGLSINTEAFF.

This clonotype was observed a few times. The gene calls are TRBV6-1 and TRBJ1-1; tentative D call: TRBD1 (6 bases). From germline, CDR1 is MNHNS and CDR2 SASEGT. This CDR3 comprises 13 residues. Deletions cut 11 bases from V and 4 bases from J, with 17 bases between. Here the CDR3 reads CAGGGAQGTEAFF. The CDR3 DNA is TGTGCCGGCGGGGGGGCGCAAGGCACTGAAGCTTTCTTT.

In this sample, this clonotype turned up many times. The rearrangement links TRBV6-2 or TRBV6-3 to TRBJ1-2; D ambiguous. V gave up 11 bases and J gave up 5 bases, with 12 bases separating them. CDR1 is MNHEY and CDR2 is SVGEGT in the germline V gene. The CDR3 length is 11 residues. The CDR3 region is CAGLGEYGYTF. CDR3 DNA: TGTGCCGGGCTTGGGGAATATGGCTACACCTTC.

The sample holds many counts of this clonotype. The V call is TRBV7-3, the J call TRBJ1-5, with 7 bases matching TRBD1. Germline assignment: CDR1 SGHTA and CDR2 FQGTGA. The CDR3 has 13 amino acids. J gave up 5 bases and V 5 bases, and 3 bases lay outside the gene matches. The CDR3 protein is CASSAGTDQPQHF. CDR3 bases: TGTGCCAGCAGCGCCGGGACAGATCAGCCCCAGCATTTT. The full variable domain, completed using reference TRBV7-3 and TRBJ1-5, is GAGVSQTPSNKVTEKGKYVELRCDPISGHTALYWYRQSLGQGPEFLIYFQGTGAADDSGLPNDRFFAVRPEGSVSTLKIQRTERGDSAVYLCASSAGTDQPQHFGDGTRLSIL.

The chain employs TRBV20-1 and TRBJ1-3, with D uncertain. Germline CDR1 is DFQATT and CDR2 is SNEGSKA (reference sequence). This CDR3 comprises 12 residues. V lost 0 bases, J lost 4 bases, and 4 bases lay in between. The CDR3 reads CSARDKGNTIYF. The CDR3 nucleotides read TGCAGTGCTAGAGATAAGGGAAACACCATATATTTT.

There are many counts of this clonotype. The chain carries TRBV2 and TRBJ1-5; no clear D gene. The V gene lost 6 bases and the J gene lost 4 bases, with 10 bases spanning the gap. This CDR3 has 13 amino acids. CDR1 SNHLY and CDR2 FYNNEI come from the germline V gene. The CDR3 DNA reads as TGTGCCAGCAGCCCGGATGTGAATCAGCCCCAGCATTTT. Translated, it gives CASSPDVNQPQHF.

Many counts were recorded for this clonotype. V and J are TRBV6-2 or TRBV6-3 and TRBJ1-5; D unresolved. V shed 2 bases and J shed 9 bases, with 14 bases lying between them. The germline V gene encodes CDR1 MNHEY and CDR2 SVGEGT. This CDR3 has 14 residues. CDR3 region: CASSYEGRLWPQHF. The CDR3 coding sequence is TGTGCCAGCAGTTACGAGGGTCGGTTGTGGCCCCAGCATTTT.

There are many counts of this clonotype. The genes are TRBV6-2 or TRBV6-3 and TRBJ2-7; D gene ambiguous. The germline V gene has CDR1 MNHEY and CDR2 SVGEGT. V shed 5 bases and J shed 2 bases, with 7 bases lying between them. The length of the CDR3 is 12 residues. The DNA for the CDR3 is TGTGCCAGCAGTGTGGCCGCCTACGAGCAGTACTTC. It encodes CASSVAAYEQYF.

The V call is TRBV6-1, the J call TRBJ2-2; 7 bases align to TRBD1. V shed 7 bases and J 4 bases; nucleotides not matched to a gene: 6. The CDR3 has 14 amino acids. CDR1 and CDR2 from the germline V gene are MNHNS and SASEGT. CDR3 sequence reads: CASNRQGRTGELFF. The CDR3 DNA reads as TGTGCCAGCAATCGACAGGGTCGCACCGGGGAGCTGTTTTTT.

This clonotype was counted only a few times. This sequence may be a read error, since a much larger clone differs from it by one base. CDR3: CASSLGGTTESSF. The CDR3 DNA reads TGTGCCAGCAGCTTAGGAGGGACCACTGAATCTTCCTTT. The V call is TRBV12-3 or TRBV12-4, the J call TRBJ1-1, with D possibly being TRBD1 (5 bases). The CDR3 is 13 amino acids.

The V gene is TRBV6-1, the J gene TRBJ2-7, with 9 bases lining up with TRBD2. In germline, CDR1 is MNHNS, CDR2 SASEGT. The CDR3 is made up of 14 amino acids. The V and J ends lost 10 bases and 0 bases, in that order; junction bases with no gene match: 7. The CDR3 protein is CAIRRTSDSYEQYF. CDR3 nucleotides: TGTGCCATCAGAAGGACTAGCGACTCCTACGAGCAGTACTTC.

This clonotype was seen a handful of times. The gene calls are TRBV28 and TRBJ1-5, with D tentatively TRBD1 (5 bases). There are 11 residues in the CDR3. CDR1 is MDHEN and CDR2 is SYDVKM in the germline V gene. V shed 7 bases and J shed 11 bases, with 12 bases lying between them. CDR3 loop: CASIVQGAQHF. Here the CDR3 DNA reads TGTGCCAGCATCGTTCAGGGAGCCCAGCATTTT.

This clonotype has just a few counts. The chain employs TRBV6-1 and TRBJ2-5; D unclear. The CDR3 extends over 11 amino acids. V was cut by 6 bases and J by 9 bases, with 11 bases left in between. CDR1 and CDR2 (germline): MNHNS, SASEGT. CDR3 sequence: CASRTLRAQYF. Here the CDR3 DNA reads TGTGCCAGCAGGACCTTACGGGCCCAGTACTTC.

The rearrangement uses TRBV27 and TRBJ2-6; 10 positions match TRBD1. Per the germline V gene, CDR1 is MNHEY and CDR2 is SMNVEV (reference sequence). CDR3 length: 17 residues. Losses at the gene ends were 6 bases for V and 2 bases for J; bases not matched to a gene: 7. CDR3 sequence reads: CASSRIGQGAGANVLTF. The CDR3 DNA follows: TGTGCCAGCAGCAGGATCGGACAGGGGGCTGGGGCCAACGTCCTGACTTTC.

This clonotype was seen a handful of times. The chain employs TRBV20-1 and TRBJ1-1; D perhaps matches TRBD1 (6 bases). This CDR3 spans 14 amino acids. V gave up 3 bases and J gave up 2 bases, with 13 bases separating them. Germline-derived CDR1 and CDR2 are DFQATT and SNEGSKA (reference sequence). CDR3 in DNA: TGCAGTGCTAGCTTGGGACACTTTAACACTGAAGCTTTCTTT. Amino acid sequence: CSASLGHFNTEAFF.

This clonotype was counted at least ten times. The chain combines TRBV6-5 with TRBJ1-5, with no clear D. CDR3 length equals 15 residues. Germline V gives CDR1 MNHEY, CDR2 SVGAGI. V lost 0 bases and J lost 0, with 6 bases in between. The CDR3 DNA sequence: TGTGCCAGCAGTTACTCGGGTAGTAGCAATCAGCCCCAGCATTTT. This encodes CASSYSGSSNQPQHF.

The chain joins TRBV20-1 to TRBJ2-4, with D perhaps being TRBD1 or TRBD2 (7 bases each). The CDR3 runs 13 residues. CDR1 is DFQATT, CDR2 SNEGSKA, per germline (reference sequence). Trimming pared 6 bases from V and 4 bases from J, leaving 13 bases between. The CDR3 here is CSAERDSKNIQYF. DNA of the CDR3: TGCAGTGCCGAGCGGGACAGTAAAAACATTCAGTACTTC.

This clonotype was detected ten times or more. The V and J genes are TRBV2 and TRBJ2-7, with TRBD2 as a possible D gene (5 bases). The CDR3 has 14 amino acids. V dropped 7 bases and J dropped 0 bases, with 13 bases sitting between them. The germline CDR1 and CDR2 sequences are SNHLY and FYNNEI. The CDR3 DNA reads as TGTGCCAGCACACCAGGACTGCTCTCCTACGAGCAGTACTTC. Protein product: CASTPGLLSYEQYF.

This clonotype was detected many times. The V and J genes are TRBV28 and TRBJ2-2; 7 positions match TRBD1. This CDR3 has 16 amino acids. The germline gives CDR1 MDHEN, CDR2 SYDVKM. V dropped 6 bases and J dropped 0; count of bases not matched to a gene: 7. The CDR3 sequence: CASRDLQGANTGELFF. CDR3 nucleotide sequence: TGTGCCAGCAGAGATCTGCAGGGGGCGAACACCGGGGAGCTGTTTTTT.

This clonotype was observed at least ten times. This chain links TRBV19 with TRBJ1-5; perhaps TRBD1 as D (5 bases). Germline-derived CDR1 and CDR2 are LNHDA and SQIVND (reference sequence). The V gene lost 3 bases and the J gene lost 3 bases, with 12 bases spanning the gap. This CDR3 region has 15 residues. The CDR3 reads CASSIYSGINQPQHF. In nucleotides, the CDR3 is TGTGCCAGTAGTATTTATTCAGGGATCAATCAGCCCCAGCATTTT.

This clonotype showed up many times. The rearrangement links TRBV5-4 to TRBJ2-5, with 9 nucleotides matching TRBD1. CDR3 length: 14 amino acids. Germline assignment: CDR1 SGHNT and CDR2 YYREEE (reference sequence). The ends lost 7 bases at V and 2 bases at J; junction bases unmatched: 6. In nucleotides, the CDR3 is TGTGCCAGCCGGAGACAGGGGGGACAAGAGACCCAGTACTTC. Amino acids: CASRRQGGQETQYF.